The clone carrying this T cell receptor beta chain has more than one count but fewer than ten. The data derive from a study of blood T cell repertoires in COVID-19. As processed by the authors: The authors estimated nucleated cell counts from reference gene primer amplification. The repertoire was sequenced with immunoSEQ multiplex PCR; TCRdb's copy has only in-frame clones and lacks some. Clone size and the V and J calls come from that table; the DNA yielded D and trimming. The sample contains approximately 85,000 clones, roughly 77% of which appear only once. V lost 2 bases to trimming and J lost 6 bases, with 11 bases between them. The CDR3 sequence is 15 residues long. From germline, CDR1 is SEHNR and CDR2 FQNEAQ (reference sequence).

The chain carries TRBV7-9 and TRBJ1-6; maybe TRBD1 (5 bases). The sequencing sample was made of peripheral blood. The source is a human donor in a cohort sampled during active COVID-19. CDR3 bases: TGTGCCAGCAGCTTACAGGACACGGGTAATTCACCCCTCCACTTT. It specifies CASSLQDTGNSPLHF.